Shown below are 13 T cell receptor beta chains from a single sample sequenced in a study of T cells in women clearing cervical HPV infection (dated by TCRdb to the late 2010s). Receptor libraries were prepared by the immunoSEQ multiplex PCR assay. TCRdb carries this immuneACCESS record with in-frame sequences only. Its versions omit some clonotypes, under half of them owing to an unresolved V gene in the studies checked, with the rest unexplained. The sample has some 39,000 clones on record. In total, the top ten clones hold around 4% of the sample. The sequencing input was blood buffy coat. Receptors originate from a woman aged 18-70 years with a cervical HPV16 infection that either progressed to CIN3+ or cleared (not recorded which).

About this clone itself: The CDR3 goes on 3 residues after the read ends, and that part is filled in from the germline J gene. The J gene is TRBJ1-4, the V gene TRBV12-3 or TRBV12-4, with D possibly being TRBD1 (6 bases). The CDR3 has 15 residues. V was pared by 6 bases and J by 3 bases, with 14 bases between. The sequenced part of the CDR3 DNA is TGTGCCAGCAGCCCAGGGGCAGGGTCTAATGAAAAA. Its translation: CASSPGAGSNEK. The full CDR3 protein is CASSPGAGSNEKLFF.

Comments on this clone: The DNA ends 3 residues before the CDR3 does, and the rest of the CDR3 is filled in from the germline J gene. The genes are TRBV19 and TRBJ1-2, with D perhaps TRBD1 (5 bases). Germline-derived CDR1 and CDR2 are LNHDA and SQIVND (reference sequence). The CDR3 is 13 amino acids. The covered CDR3 bases are TGTGCCAGTCAGGGAAGTTTCACAGATACC. It codes for CASQGSFTDT. The CDR3 in its entirety is CASQGSFTDTYTF.

About this clone itself: The read ends 3 residues before the CDR3 terminus; that terminus is restored from the germline J gene. The gene calls are TRBV19 and TRBJ1-2, with D uncertain. The CDR3 extends over 15 amino acids. Trimming left V 3 bases short and J 5 bases short, with 16 bases between. The germline V gene has CDR1 LNHDA and CDR2 SQIVND (reference sequence). The CDR3 reads CASSILGRLDYGYTF. CDR3 bases read: TGTGCCAGTAGTATTTTGGGCAGGTTGGATTATGGC. Full variable domain (missing parts from reference TRBV19 and TRBJ1-2): DGGITQSPKYLFRKEGQNVTLSCEQNLNHDAMYWYRQDPGQGLRLIYYSQIVNDFQKGDIAEGYSVSREKKESFPLTVTSAQKNPTAFYLCASSILGRLDYGYTFGSGTRLTVV.

For this clone: The read is 3 residues too short to cover the CDR3 end, so that end is filled in from the germline J gene. This chain joins TRBV5-4 and TRBJ2-1, with TRBD1 identical over 9 bases. The CDR3 runs to 15 residues. The ends lost 4 bases at V and 1 base at J; junction bases unmatched: 3. CDR1 and CDR2 from the germline V gene are SGHNT and YYREEE (reference sequence). CDR3 DNA, as far as it was read: TGTGCCAGCAGCCCCGGGACAGGGTCCTACAATGAG. Translating it yields CASSPGTGSYNE. The full CDR3 is CASSPGTGSYNEQFF. Using reference TRBV5-4 and TRBJ2-1 for the parts outside the CDR3, the full variable domain is ETGVTQSPTHLIKTRGQQVTLRCSSQSGHNTVSWYQQALGQGPQFIFQYYREEENGRGNFPPRFSGLQFPNYSSELNVNALELDDSALYLCASSPGTGSYNEQFFGPGTRLTVL.

As to this clone: The missing CDR3 end, 3 residues past where the read stops, is filled in from the germline J gene. The rearrangement uses TRBV7-6 and TRBJ1-4; tentatively, D is TRBD1 (6 bases). Trimming pared 7 bases from V and 8 bases from J, leaving 17 bases between. This CDR3 region has 14 residues. Germline V gene data show CDR1 as SGHVS and CDR2 as FNYEAQ. The CDR3 DNA, read in part, is TGTGCCAGCACCCAAGGGGGGGCAGGGGAAAAA. Translating it yields CASTQGGAGEK. The complete CDR3 sequence is CASTQGGAGEKLFF.

Concerning this clone: The CDR3 extends 3 residues past the end of the read, so its final part is completed from the germline J gene. V is TRBV5-4 and J is TRBJ2-5; 10 bases align to TRBD1. This CDR3 has 15 residues. Germline CDR1 reads SGHNT; CDR2 reads YYREEE (reference sequence). J gave up 5 bases and V 0 bases, and 4 bases lay outside the gene matches. Partial CDR3 DNA: TGTGCCAGCAGCTTGGTGGACAGGGGGGAGGAGACC. The encoded protein is CASSLVDRGEET. The CDR3 as a whole reads CASSLVDRGEETQYF.

Comments on this clone: The read ends 3 residues early relative to the CDR3; the germline J gene fills the gap. This chain joins TRBV5-1 and TRBJ1-1, with 8 bases matching TRBD1. The CDR3 is made up of 14 amino acids. Germline V lookup: CDR1 SGHRS, CDR2 YFSETQ. V shed 4 bases, J shed 3 bases, and the junction held 5 bases outside the gene matches. The CDR3 sequence: CASSPTGEDTEAFF. The CDR3 DNA, read in part, is TGCGCCAGCAGCCCGACAGGGGAGGACACTGAA.

As for this clone: Relative to the germline gene, one junction end is altered; a read error may explain this. The read ends 3 residues early relative to the CDR3; the germline J gene fills the gap. The chain links TRBV5-4 to TRBJ2-1, with 8 bases identical to TRBD2. The CDR3 loop spans 15 amino acids. From germline, CDR1 is SGHNT and CDR2 YYREEE (reference sequence). CDR3 region: CASRLGLEGYNEQFF. CDR3 DNA, as far as it was read: TGTGCCAGCAGGTTGGGACTAGAGGGGTACAATGAG.

On this clone: The read gets to within 3 residues of the CDR3 end, and the germline J gene fills in the rest. The chain employs TRBV19 and TRBJ1-1, with D hard to call. V was cut by 1 base and J by 1 base, with 7 bases left in between. The CDR3 has 14 residues. Germline-derived CDR1 and CDR2 are LNHDA and SQIVND (reference sequence). This CDR3 is CASSIVAGNTEAFF. CDR3 DNA, as far as it was read: TGTGCCAGTAGTATAGTGGCAGGGAACACTGAA.

With respect to this clone: Sequencing ends 3 residues short of the CDR3 end; the germline J gene provides the rest. The V gene is TRBV5-1, the J gene TRBJ1-6, with 8 bases lining up with TRBD1. This CDR3 is built from 14 residues. The V segment lost 4 bases and the J segment 10 bases; nucleotides outside the gene matches: 7. Looked up from germline, CDR1 is SGHRS and CDR2 is YFSETQ. This CDR3 is CASSPGTGGSPLHF. The covered CDR3 bases are TGCGCCAGCAGCCCTGGGACAGGAGGATCACCC.

As concerns this clone: The read comes to an end 3 residues before the CDR3 does, leaving the germline J gene to fill in the end. The V gene is TRBV5-1, the J gene TRBJ2-6, with D hard to call. Trimming took off 4 bases at V and 2 bases at J, with 19 bases between the two ends. Germline V gives CDR1 SGHRS, CDR2 YFSETQ. The CDR3 extends over 18 amino acids. CDR3 DNA, as far as it was read: TGCGCCAGCAGCCCCCGCGGCGACCCGCTAGCTGGGGCCAACGTC. This encodes CASSPRGDPLAGANV. The full-length CDR3 reads as CASSPRGDPLAGANVLTF.

Worth noting for this clone: The read falls 3 residues short of the CDR3 end, and the missing part is taken from the germline J gene. The rearrangement links TRBV20-1 to TRBJ2-1, with D possibly TRBD2 on 7 matching bases. Looked up from germline, CDR1 is DFQATT and CDR2 is SNEGSKA (reference sequence). CDR3 size: 17 residues. V lost 0 bases and J lost 4, with 19 bases in between. The covered CDR3 bases are TGCAGTGCTAGAGATATAGGCGGGGGCCGAGGGTACAATGAG. Protein: CSARDIGGGRGYNE. From start to end, the CDR3 is CSARDIGGGRGYNEQFF.

On this clone itself: The read ends 3 residues early relative to the CDR3; the germline J gene fills the gap. The gene calls are TRBV28 and TRBJ1-3; no firm D call. With 3 bases removed from V and 0 bases from J, the gap between germline ends came to 12 bases. The CDR3 totals 16 residues. From germline, CDR1 is MDHEN and CDR2 SYDVKM. The part of the CDR3 DNA that was read is TGTGCCAGCAGTTTCATGCGGTCAGCCTCTGGAAACACC. This sequence encodes CASSFMRSASGNT. From start to end, the CDR3 is CASSFMRSASGNTIYF.